Detailed here is one T cell receptor beta chain. The CDR3 loop spans 18 amino acids. J gave up 0 bases and V 5 bases, and 9 bases lay outside the gene matches. From germline, CDR1 is SGHVS and CDR2 FQNEAQ. Original data processing: Amplification of reference gene primers was used by the study to estimate nucleated cell counts. Some clones are missing from TCRdb's copy, which holds only in-frame ones; the method was immunoSEQ multiplex PCR. V and J calls plus clone size are reproduced from that table; the DNA served to infer D and trimming. The data contain 300,000 to 450,000 clones, about 88% of them seen just once; the ten biggest clones take up roughly 1%. These data are taken from a study of blood T cell repertoires in COVID-19. For the study at large: Whether acute or convalescent, the COVID-19 samples came from the United States, Italy and Spain. Sample material is recorded as cDNA or gDNA derived from T cells, B-cell-depleted T cells, or PBMCs.

Grouping used clinical history reported by participants in a survey and questionnaire. The sequence derives from a woman aged 25-40 years who had recovered from COVID-19. The rearrangement links TRBV7-8 to TRBJ1-6, with TRBD1 matching over 8 bases. The material sequenced was PBMCs or T cells enriched from blood (not recorded which). The CDR3 region has the DNA TGTGCCAGCAGCCCAGGACAGGGCCGTAGCTCCTATAATTCACCCCTCCACTTT. Protein: CASSPGQGRSSYNSPLHF.